The next 28 T cell receptor beta chains were all read from a single sample in a study of CD8+CD57+ T cells in acquired aplastic anemia. Investigators profiled TCR beta VDJ and CDR3 from genomic DNA template. TCRdb called the reads again in MiXCR, with one record for every CDR3 protein. Found here are roughly 290,000 distinct CDR3 sequences, roughly 53% of them singletons; the top ten hold around 1.2%. An expansion of CD8+CD57+ cells by flow cytometry had been shown in patients chosen for sequencing. Sequenced input: sorted CD4+, CD8+, or CD8+CD57+ T cells (not recorded which) from PBMCs. These receptors originate from a human donor with aplastic anemia.

With respect to this clonotype: A read error may produce the germline difference seen at one junction end. This rearrangement joins TRBV7-2 to TRBJ2-7; D unclear. CDR3 length: 11 residues. Germline CDR1 is SGHTA and CDR2 is FQGNSA. As DNA, the CDR3 is TGTGCCGGCAGCTTAGCTTACGAGCAGTACTTC. Encoded protein: CAGSLAYEQYF.

This clonotype showed up many times. The CDR3 here is CASSEWGSGNQPQHF. In DNA, the CDR3 is TGTGCCAGCAGTGAATGGGGGTCGGGCAATCAGCCCCAGCATTTT. This sequence joins TRBV2 and TRBJ1-5, with D perhaps matching TRBD1 (5 bases). V lost 2 bases and J 2 bases, leaving 10 bases between the germline ends. The CDR3 is made up of 15 amino acids. Germline CDR1 is SNHLY and CDR2 is FYNNEI.

This chain joins TRBV11-2 and TRBJ2-2; 7 bases match TRBD1. Germline V gives CDR1 SGHAT, CDR2 FQNNGV. V lost 8 bases to trimming and J lost 8 bases; unmatched junction nucleotides: 11. The CDR3 spans 14 residues. This CDR3 reads CASPTGSARGELFF. In DNA, the CDR3 is TGTGCCAGCCCGACAGGGTCAGCTAGAGGGGAGCTGTTTTTT. Full variable domain (missing parts from reference TRBV11-2 and TRBJ2-2): EAGVAQSPRYKIIEKRQSVAFWCNPISGHATLYWYQQILGQGPKLLIQFQNNGVVDDSQLPKDRFSAERLKGVDSTLKIQPAKLEDSAVYLCASPTGSARGELFFGEGSRLTVL.

The chain couples TRBV10-3 to TRBJ2-1; 9 nucleotides line up with TRBD2. V lost 2 bases and J lost 7; bases outside the gene matches: 12. This CDR3 is 17 amino acids long. Germline V gene data show CDR1 as ENHRY and CDR2 as SYGVKD. In DNA form, the CDR3 reads TGTGCCATCAGTGAGAGAGGTAGCGGGAGAATGTCGAATGAGCAGTTCTTC. It encodes CAISERGSGRMSNEQFF.

This clonotype was seen a few times. The chain joins TRBV20-1 to TRBJ1-2; no reliable D call. CDR1 is DFQATT and CDR2 is SNEGSKA in the germline V gene (reference sequence). V was shortened by 5 bases and J by 4 bases, with 11 bases between the two germline ends. CDR3 size: 12 residues. CDR3 residues: CSASSTGYGYTF. The CDR3 region has the DNA TGCAGTGCTTCCTCCACTGGCTATGGCTACACCTTC.

This chain links TRBV20-1 with TRBJ2-5, with D unclear. This CDR3 comprises 13 residues. The V end lost 1 base, the J end lost 4 bases, and 10 bases lay between the germline ends. The germline gives CDR1 DFQATT, CDR2 SNEGSKA (reference sequence). The CDR3 protein is CSARASGSETQYF. The CDR3 DNA is TGCAGTGCTAGAGCGTCCGGATCAGAGACCCAGTACTTC.

The chain recombines TRBV20-1 with TRBJ2-7, with 13 bases identical to TRBD2. The germline V gene has CDR1 DFQATT and CDR2 SNEGSKA (reference sequence). V trimming: 6 bases; J trimming: 7 bases; junction bases outside the gene matches: 9. CDR3 length equals 14 residues. CDR3 nucleotide sequence: TGCAGTGCCAAACTAGCGGGAGGGCCGGGAGAGCAGTACTTC. Protein sequence: CSAKLAGGPGEQYF.

This rearrangement joins TRBV5-1 to TRBJ2-7; perhaps D is TRBD1 or TRBD2 (8 bases each). V shed 7 bases and J shed 0 bases, with 20 bases lying between them. The CDR3 runs 16 residues. CDR1 and CDR2 from the germline V gene are SGHRS and YFSETQ. Here the CDR3 reads CASGPRGGQVSYEQYF. The CDR3, as DNA: TGCGCCAGCGGCCCCCGGGGGGGACAGGTCTCCTACGAGCAGTACTTC. Using reference TRBV5-1 and TRBJ2-7 for the parts outside the CDR3, the full variable domain is KAGVTQTPRYLIKTRGQQVTLSCSPISGHRSVSWYQQTPGQGLQFLFEYFSETQRNKGNFPGRFSGRQFSNSRSEMNVSTLELGDSALYLCASGPRGGQVSYEQYFGPGTRLTVT.

For the CDR3, the DNA is TGTGCCAGCAGCGATCGGACGGGAAACCTAAATTCACCCCTCCACTTT. Amino acids: CASSDRTGNLNSPLHF. The chain combines TRBV9 with TRBJ1-6, with D unresolved. CDR1 and CDR2 (germline): SGDLS, YYNGEE. V shed 3 bases and J shed 7 bases, with 17 bases lying between them. The CDR3 runs to 16 residues.

This clonotype has just a few counts. The J gene is TRBJ2-5, the V gene TRBV20-1, with D unresolved. V lost 3 bases and J lost 3, with 11 bases in between. The CDR3 totals 13 residues. Germline V gives CDR1 DFQATT, CDR2 SNEGSKA (reference sequence). CDR3 in DNA: TGCAGTGCTAGTTATTATTCGAAAGAGACCCAGTACTTC. It encodes CSASYYSKETQYF.

The chain links TRBV18 to TRBJ2-3, with 9 nucleotides matching TRBD1. CDR1 and CDR2 (germline): KGHSH, LQKENI. This CDR3 region has 16 residues. Germline trimming cut 2 bases from V and 3 bases from J; bases unmatched to any gene: 6. DNA for the CDR3: TGTGCCAGCTCACCAACCGGGACAGGGTTAACAGATACGCAGTATTTT. This encodes CASSPTGTGLTDTQYF.

Comment on this clonotype: One base away lies a much larger clone, so this may be a sequencing read error. This sequence joins TRBV9 and TRBJ1-1, with D unresolved. The germline CDR1 and CDR2 sequences are SGDLS and YYNGEE. This CDR3 is 12 amino acids long. The CDR3, as DNA: TGTGCCAGCGGCAAGTCGAACACTGAAGCTTCCTTT. This gives the protein CASGKSNTEASF.

This CDR3 is CASSPGSGDYEQYF. CDR3 coding DNA: TGTGCCAGCAGCCCAGGGAGTGGGGACTACGAGCAGTACTTC. The genes are TRBV7-2 and TRBJ2-7; D is possibly TRBD1 or TRBD2 (5 bases each). V was clipped by 5 bases and J by 3 bases, with 14 bases between them. This CDR3 contains 14 residues. CDR1 and CDR2 (germline): SGHTA, FQGNSA.

CDR3 residues: CASSPSRAGELFF. CDR3 coding DNA: TGTGCCAGCAGTCCCTCCCGGGCCGGGGAGCTGTTTTTT. The chain carries TRBV25-1 and TRBJ2-2; D not resolved. The CDR3 runs to 13 residues. Trimming took 5 bases from V and 6 from J, leaving 10 bases between them. Per germline, CDR1 MGHDK and CDR2 SYGVNS.

This clonotype came up a few times. V usage is TRBV20-1 and J usage is TRBJ1-2, with no clear D. Germline-derived CDR1 and CDR2 are DFQATT and SNEGSKA (reference sequence). The V and J ends lost 1 base and 3 bases respectively, with 9 bases between them. This CDR3 is built from 13 residues. The CDR3 loop is CSARGDTDYGYTF. CDR3 DNA: TGCAGTGCTAGAGGCGACACTGACTATGGCTACACCTTC.

This sequence joins TRBV29-1 and TRBJ1-1; D gene ambiguous. Per germline, CDR1 SQVTM and CDR2 ANQGSEA. The CDR3 covers 12 residues. Deletions cut 3 bases from V and 4 bases from J, with 9 bases between. CDR3 DNA sequence: TGCAGCGTTGATGTCGGAATCACTGAAGCTTTCTTT. Translating it yields CSVDVGITEAFF.

This clonotype was seen more than once but under ten times. This rearrangement joins TRBV6-6 to TRBJ1-6, with D unresolved. Germline values: CDR1 MNHNY, CDR2 SVGAGI (reference sequence). Trimming cost V 5 bases and J 9 bases, with 14 bases left between them. This CDR3 has 14 amino acids. The CDR3 DNA sequence: TGTGCCAGCAGTCCAACCCGGGGTGGTTCACCCCTCCACTTT. This gives the protein CASSPTRGGSPLHF.

Concerning this clonotype: Compared with germline, one end of the junction differs, possibly owing to a read error. This chain links TRBV25-1 with TRBJ1-1; tentative D call: TRBD1 (6 bases). The CDR3 runs 14 residues. Germline V gives CDR1 MGHDK, CDR2 SYGVNS. CDR3 in amino acids: CASSNMGRDTDAFF. Here the CDR3 DNA reads TGTGCCAGCAGTAACATGGGGCGGGACACTGACGCTTTCTTT.

Many counts were recorded for this clonotype. The chain links TRBV7-9 to TRBJ2-5; TRBD2 matches 12 bases. The CDR3 contains 16 residues. The germline V gene has CDR1 SEHNR and CDR2 FQNEAQ (reference sequence). Unmatched junction bases numbered 7, after V lost 5 bases and J lost 3 bases. The CDR3 nucleotides read TGTGCCAGCAGCGACCGACTAGCGGGAGTAGAAGAGACCCAGTACTTC. Protein sequence: CASSDRLAGVEETQYF.

The chain is built from TRBV20-1 and TRBJ1-4; 7 nucleotides match TRBD1. Trimming cost V 4 bases and J 6 bases; bases outside gene matches: 8. The germline V gene encodes CDR1 DFQATT and CDR2 SNEGSKA (reference sequence). CDR3 length: 14 residues. The CDR3: CSANTQGVYEKLFF. DNA of the CDR3: TGCAGTGCTAACACGCAGGGGGTCTATGAAAAACTGTTTTTT.

This clonotype was seen once. This rearrangement joins TRBV5-1 to TRBJ2-3, with D tentatively TRBD1 (7 bases). Germline-derived CDR1 and CDR2 are SGHRS and YFSETQ. The CDR3 spans 15 residues. Trimming removed 4 bases at V and 11 bases at J, with 23 bases between. This chain's CDR3 is CASSGAGGSYNEQYF. Written as DNA, the CDR3 is TGCGCCAGCAGCGGGGCAGGGGGGTCCTACAATGAGCAGTATTTT.

The V and J genes are TRBV20-1 and TRBJ1-1; D not certain. There are 12 residues in the CDR3. Germline V gene sequence: CDR1 DFQATT, CDR2 SNEGSKA (reference sequence). Trimming removed 5 bases at V and 7 bases at J, with 14 bases between. CDR3 bases: TGCAGTGCTGCAAGGCTAATGGGTGAAGCTTTCTTT. Residues: CSAARLMGEAFF.

The rearrangement links TRBV12-3 or TRBV12-4 to TRBJ2-1, with 7 bases that match TRBD2. With 7 bases clipped from V and 6 bases from J, the junction kept 12 bases outside the gene matches. The length of the CDR3 is 15 residues. Written as DNA, the CDR3 is TGTGCCAGCAAGCCGGGACTAATGAGAGCCAATGAGCAGTTCTTC. Translating it yields CASKPGLMRANEQFF.

This clonotype was counted ten times or more. The chain is built from TRBV20-1 and TRBJ2-3; TRBD2 is a possible D gene (5 bases). The CDR3 length is 14 residues. Germline CDR1 DFQATT, CDR2 SNEGSKA (reference sequence). V lost 3 bases and J lost 3, with 13 bases in between. CDR3 sequence: CSASDYDLTDTQYF. CDR3 nucleotides: TGCAGTGCTAGCGACTACGACTTAACAGATACGCAGTATTTT.

This clonotype was picked up one time. This chain uses TRBV19 with TRBJ2-7; D gene unclear. The CDR3 spans 13 residues. V was cut by 4 bases and J by 4 bases, with 11 bases left in between. Germline values: CDR1 LNHDA, CDR2 SQIVND (reference sequence). CDR3: CASSTVGAYEQYF. DNA for the CDR3: TGTGCCAGTAGTACCGTGGGTGCTTACGAGCAGTACTTC.

This clonotype was found many times. This chain uses TRBV7-2 with TRBJ1-3; a weak D match, TRBD1 (5 bases). This CDR3 contains 15 residues. Germline CDR1 is SGHTA and CDR2 is FQGNSA. Trimming cost V 5 bases and J 2 bases, with 13 bases left between them. As DNA, the CDR3 is TGTGCCAGCAGCGCAGGGAGCTACACTGGAAACACCATATATTTT. Its protein is CASSAGSYTGNTIYF.

This rearrangement joins TRBV29-1 to TRBJ1-2; 9 bases align to TRBD1. V lost 5 bases and J lost 5; bases outside the gene matches: 12. This CDR3 is 15 amino acids long. Germline values: CDR1 SQVTM, CDR2 ANQGSEA. For the CDR3, the DNA is TGCAGCGTTCCGGGACAGGGAGGTCCCGGATATGGCTACACCTTC. Translated: CSVPGQGGPGYGYTF.

This clonotype was observed many times. The chain links TRBV20-1 to TRBJ2-1; TRBD2 might be the D (6 bases). This CDR3 contains 14 residues. Between the trimmed V and J ends, which lost 2 bases and 2 bases, there was a span of 10 bases. Germline V CDR1 and CDR2: DFQATT, SNEGSKA (reference sequence). The CDR3 protein is CSARNPGAYNEQFF. The CDR3 bases are TGCAGTGCTAGAAACCCGGGGGCCTACAATGAGCAGTTCTTC.